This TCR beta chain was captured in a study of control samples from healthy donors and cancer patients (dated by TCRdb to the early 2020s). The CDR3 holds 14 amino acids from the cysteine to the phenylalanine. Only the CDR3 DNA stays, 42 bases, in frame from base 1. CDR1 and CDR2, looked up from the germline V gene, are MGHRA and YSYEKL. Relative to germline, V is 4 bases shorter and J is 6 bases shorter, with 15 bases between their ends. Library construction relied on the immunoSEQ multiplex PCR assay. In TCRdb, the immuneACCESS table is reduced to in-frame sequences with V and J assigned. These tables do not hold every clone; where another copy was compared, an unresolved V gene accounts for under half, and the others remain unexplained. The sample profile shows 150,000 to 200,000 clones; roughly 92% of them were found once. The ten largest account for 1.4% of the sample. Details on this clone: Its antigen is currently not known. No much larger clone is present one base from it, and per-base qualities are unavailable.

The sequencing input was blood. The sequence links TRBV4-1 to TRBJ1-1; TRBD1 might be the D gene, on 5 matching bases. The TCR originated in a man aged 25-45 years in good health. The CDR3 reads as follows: CASSPTRQLSEAFF. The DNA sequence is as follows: TGCGCCAGCAGCCCCACTCGACAGCTATCTGAAGCTTTCTTT.